The entry below gives a single T cell receptor beta chain sequence along with its context. This specimen belongs to a study of T cells after yellow fever vaccination. The CDR3 spans 16 residues. Germline CDR1 reads SGHRS; CDR2 reads YFSETQ. V gave up 0 bases and J gave up 4 bases; unmatched junction bases: 4. TCRdb redid the calling of the 5' RACE reads with MiXCR, one entry per CDR3 protein. The sample includes under 350,000 distinct CDR3 sequences, over 3.5% of them seen just once. The source was PBMCs, collected 5 days after the yellow fever booster vaccination. The clonotype originates from a man aged 18 to 30 who received the YFV17D yellow fever vaccine. This sequence joins TRBV5-1 and TRBJ2-3; TRBD1 matches at 11 bases. DNA for the CDR3: TGCGCCAGCAGCTTGGCGGGACAGGGGGATCCAGATACGCAGTATTTT. Its protein is CASSLAGQGDPDTQYF.